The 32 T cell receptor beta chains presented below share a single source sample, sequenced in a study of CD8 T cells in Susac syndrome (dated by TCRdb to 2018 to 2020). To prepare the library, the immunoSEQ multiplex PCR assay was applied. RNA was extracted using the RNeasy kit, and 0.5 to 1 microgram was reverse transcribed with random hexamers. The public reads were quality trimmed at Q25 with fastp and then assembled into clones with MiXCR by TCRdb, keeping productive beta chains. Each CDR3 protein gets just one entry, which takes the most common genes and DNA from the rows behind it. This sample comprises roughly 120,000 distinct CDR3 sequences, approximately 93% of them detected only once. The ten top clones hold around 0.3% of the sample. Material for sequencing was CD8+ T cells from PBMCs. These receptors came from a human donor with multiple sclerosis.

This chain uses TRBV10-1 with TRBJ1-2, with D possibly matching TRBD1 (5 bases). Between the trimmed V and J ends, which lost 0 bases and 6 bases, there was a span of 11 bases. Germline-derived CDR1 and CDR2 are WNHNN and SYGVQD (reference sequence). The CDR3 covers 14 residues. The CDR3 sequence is CASSESKQGDGYTF. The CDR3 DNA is TGCGCCAGCAGTGAGTCGAAGCAGGGTGATGGCTACACCTTC.

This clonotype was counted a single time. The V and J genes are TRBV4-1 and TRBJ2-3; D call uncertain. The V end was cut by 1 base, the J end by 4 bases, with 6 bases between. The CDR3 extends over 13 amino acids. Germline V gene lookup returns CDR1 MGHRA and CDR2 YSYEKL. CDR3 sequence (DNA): TGCGCCAGCAGCCAAGGAGCCTCAGATACGCAGTATTTT. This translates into CASSQGASDTQYF.

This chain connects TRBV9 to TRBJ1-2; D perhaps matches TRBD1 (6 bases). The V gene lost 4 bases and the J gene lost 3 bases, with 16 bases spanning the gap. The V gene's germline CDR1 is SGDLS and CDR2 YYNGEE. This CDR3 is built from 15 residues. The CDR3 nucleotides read TGTGCCAGCAGCTTAAACTCCAGGGGTGACTATGGCTACACCTTC. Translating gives CASSLNSRGDYGYTF.

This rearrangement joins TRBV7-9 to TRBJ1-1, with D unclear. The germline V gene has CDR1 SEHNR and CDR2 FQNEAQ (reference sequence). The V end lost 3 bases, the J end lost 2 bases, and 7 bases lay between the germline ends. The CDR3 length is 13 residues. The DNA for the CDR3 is TGTGCCAGCAGCTTTGGACCAAACACTGAAGCTTTCTTT. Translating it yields CASSFGPNTEAFF.

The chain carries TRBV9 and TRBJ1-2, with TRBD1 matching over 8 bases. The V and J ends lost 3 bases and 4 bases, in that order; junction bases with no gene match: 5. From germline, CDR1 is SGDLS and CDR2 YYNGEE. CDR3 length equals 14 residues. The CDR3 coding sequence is TGTGCCAGCAGCGCCTGGACAGGGACCTATGGCTACACCTTC. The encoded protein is CASSAWTGTYGYTF.

CDR3 in DNA: TGTGCCAGCTCACCAACCCGGGGGCGCGAATACAATGAGCAGTTCTTC. Protein product: CASSPTRGREYNEQFF. The chain combines TRBV18 with TRBJ2-1; D possibly uses TRBD1 or TRBD2 (6 bases each). The CDR3 totals 16 residues. CDR1 and CDR2 (germline): KGHSH, LQKENI. The V end lost 2 bases, the J end lost 4 bases, and 15 bases lay between the germline ends.

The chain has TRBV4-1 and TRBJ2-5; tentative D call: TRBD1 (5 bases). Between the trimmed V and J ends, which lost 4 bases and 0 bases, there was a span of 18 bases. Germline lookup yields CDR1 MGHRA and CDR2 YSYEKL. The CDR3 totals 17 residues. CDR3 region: CASSPLGADLYQETQYF. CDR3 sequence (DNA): TGCGCCAGCAGCCCCTTAGGGGCGGACCTGTACCAAGAGACCCAGTACTTC.

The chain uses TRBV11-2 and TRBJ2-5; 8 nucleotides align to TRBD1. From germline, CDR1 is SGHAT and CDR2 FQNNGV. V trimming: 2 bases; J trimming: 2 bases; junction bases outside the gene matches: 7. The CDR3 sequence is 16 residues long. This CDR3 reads CASSLFTTGAQETQYF. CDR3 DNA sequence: TGTGCCAGCAGCTTATTCACGACAGGGGCACAAGAGACCCAGTACTTC.

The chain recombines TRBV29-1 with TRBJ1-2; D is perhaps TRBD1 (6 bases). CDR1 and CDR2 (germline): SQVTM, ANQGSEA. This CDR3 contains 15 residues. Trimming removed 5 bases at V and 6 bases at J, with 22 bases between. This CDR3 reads CSVSTPRGSKNGYTF. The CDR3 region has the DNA TGCAGCGTTTCTACCCCCAGGGGATCGAAGAATGGCTACACCTTC.

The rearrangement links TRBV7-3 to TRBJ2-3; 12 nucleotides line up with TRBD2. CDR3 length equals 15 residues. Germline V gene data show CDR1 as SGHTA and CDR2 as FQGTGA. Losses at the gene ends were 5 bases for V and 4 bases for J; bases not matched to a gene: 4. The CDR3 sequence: CASSLAGGKADTQYF. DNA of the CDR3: TGTGCCAGCAGCCTAGCGGGGGGGAAGGCAGATACGCAGTATTTT.

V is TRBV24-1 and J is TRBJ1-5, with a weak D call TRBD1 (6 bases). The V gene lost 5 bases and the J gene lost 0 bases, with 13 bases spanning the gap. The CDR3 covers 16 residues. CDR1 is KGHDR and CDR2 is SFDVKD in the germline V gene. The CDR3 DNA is TGTGCCACCAGTGGTGGACAGCAGGCTAGCAATCAGCCCCAGCATTTT. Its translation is CATSGGQQASNQPQHF.

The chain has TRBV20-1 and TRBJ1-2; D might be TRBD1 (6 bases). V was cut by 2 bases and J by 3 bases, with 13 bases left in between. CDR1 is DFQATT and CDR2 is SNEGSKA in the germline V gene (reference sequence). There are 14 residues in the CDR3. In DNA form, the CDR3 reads TGCAGTGCTAGACCCAGGGGCCCACACTATGGCTACACCTTC. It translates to CSARPRGPHYGYTF.

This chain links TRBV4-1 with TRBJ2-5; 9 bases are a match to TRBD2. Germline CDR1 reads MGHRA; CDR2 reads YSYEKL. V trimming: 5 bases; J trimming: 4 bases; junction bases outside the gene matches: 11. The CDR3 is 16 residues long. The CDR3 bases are TGCGCCAGCAGCTTTATAGCGGGAGAGTTAGGAGAGACCCAGTACTTC. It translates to CASSFIAGELGETQYF.

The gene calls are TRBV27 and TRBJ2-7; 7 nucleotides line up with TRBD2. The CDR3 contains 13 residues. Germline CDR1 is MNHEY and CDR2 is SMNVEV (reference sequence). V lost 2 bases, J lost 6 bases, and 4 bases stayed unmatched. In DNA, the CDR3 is TGTGCCAGCAGTTTAGGCCCGGGGGGCGAGCAGTACGTC. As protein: CASSLGPGGEQYV.

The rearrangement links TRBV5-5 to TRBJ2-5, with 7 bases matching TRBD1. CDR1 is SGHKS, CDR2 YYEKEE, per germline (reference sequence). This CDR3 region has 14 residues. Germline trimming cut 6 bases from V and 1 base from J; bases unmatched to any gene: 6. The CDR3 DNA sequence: TGTGCCAGCATCAGCCGACAGGGCCAAGAGACCCAGTACTTC. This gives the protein CASISRQGQETQYF.

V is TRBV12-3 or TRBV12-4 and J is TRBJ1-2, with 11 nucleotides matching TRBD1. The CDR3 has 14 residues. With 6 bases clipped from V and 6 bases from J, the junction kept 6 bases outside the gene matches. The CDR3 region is CASSPGQGAHGYTF. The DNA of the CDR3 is TGTGCCAGCAGCCCCGGACAGGGGGCGCATGGCTACACCTTC.

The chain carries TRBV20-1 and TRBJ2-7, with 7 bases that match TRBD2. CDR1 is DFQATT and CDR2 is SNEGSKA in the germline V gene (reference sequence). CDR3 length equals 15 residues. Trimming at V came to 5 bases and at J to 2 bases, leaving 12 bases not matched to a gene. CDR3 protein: CSASPASGHTYEQYF. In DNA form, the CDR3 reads TGCAGTGCTTCTCCAGCTAGCGGCCACACCTACGAGCAGTACTTC.

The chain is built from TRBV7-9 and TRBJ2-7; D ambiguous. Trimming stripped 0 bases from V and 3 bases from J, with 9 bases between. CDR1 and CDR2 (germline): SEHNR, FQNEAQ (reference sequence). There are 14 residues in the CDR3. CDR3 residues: CASSLAGVNYEQYV. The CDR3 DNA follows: TGTGCCAGCAGCTTAGCTGGCGTAAACTACGAGCAGTACGTC.

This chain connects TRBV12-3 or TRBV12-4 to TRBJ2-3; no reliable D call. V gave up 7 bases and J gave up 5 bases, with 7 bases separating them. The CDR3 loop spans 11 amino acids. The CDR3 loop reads CASILGDTQYF. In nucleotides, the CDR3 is TGTGCCAGCATCTTGGGAGATACGCAGTATTTT.

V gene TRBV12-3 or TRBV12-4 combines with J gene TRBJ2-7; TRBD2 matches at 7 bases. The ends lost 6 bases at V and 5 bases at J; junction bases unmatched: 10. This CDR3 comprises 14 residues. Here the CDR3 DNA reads TGTGCCAGCAGCGACCGGCTTGGGGGGGACGAGCAGTACTTC. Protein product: CASSDRLGGDEQYF.

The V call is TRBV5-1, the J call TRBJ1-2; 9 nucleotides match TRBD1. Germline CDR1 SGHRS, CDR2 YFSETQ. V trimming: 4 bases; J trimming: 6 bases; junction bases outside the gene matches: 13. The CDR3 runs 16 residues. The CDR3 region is CASSPGTGSRRDGYTF. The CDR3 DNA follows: TGCGCCAGCAGCCCAGGGACAGGGTCACGGCGGGATGGCTACACCTTC.

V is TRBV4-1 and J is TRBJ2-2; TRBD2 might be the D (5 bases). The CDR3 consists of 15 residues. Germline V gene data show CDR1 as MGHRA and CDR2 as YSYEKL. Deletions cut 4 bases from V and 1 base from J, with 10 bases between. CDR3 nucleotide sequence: TGCGCCAGCAGCCCCTGGGGAGTGAACACCGGGGAGCTGTTTTTT. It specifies CASSPWGVNTGELFF.

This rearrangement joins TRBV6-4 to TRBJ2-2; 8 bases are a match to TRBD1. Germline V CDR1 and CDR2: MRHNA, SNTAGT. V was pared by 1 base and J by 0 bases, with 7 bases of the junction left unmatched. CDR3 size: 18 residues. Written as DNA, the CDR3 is TGTGCCAGCAGTGACTGTCGCCGGGACAGGCCGAACACCGGGGAGCTGTTTTTT. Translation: CASSDCRRDRPNTGELFF.

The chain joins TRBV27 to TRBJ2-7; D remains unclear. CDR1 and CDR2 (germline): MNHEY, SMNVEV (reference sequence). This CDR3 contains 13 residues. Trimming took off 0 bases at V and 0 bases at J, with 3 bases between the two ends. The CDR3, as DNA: TGTGCCAGCAGTTTATCTGGCTCCTACGAGCAGTACTTC. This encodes CASSLSGSYEQYF.

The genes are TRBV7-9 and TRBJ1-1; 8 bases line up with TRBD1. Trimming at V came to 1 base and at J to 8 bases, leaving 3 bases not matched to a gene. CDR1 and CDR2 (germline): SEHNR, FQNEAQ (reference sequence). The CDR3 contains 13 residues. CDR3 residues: CASSLGGQAEAFF. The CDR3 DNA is TGTGCCAGCAGCTTAGGGGGACAGGCGGAAGCTTTCTTT.

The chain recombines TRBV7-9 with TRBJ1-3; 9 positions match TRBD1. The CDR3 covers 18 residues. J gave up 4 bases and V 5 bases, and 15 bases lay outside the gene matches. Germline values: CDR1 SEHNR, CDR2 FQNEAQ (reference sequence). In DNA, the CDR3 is TGTGCCAGCAGCCGACGGGACAGGGTGCGTCTTCTGGGAAACACCATATATTTT. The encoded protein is CASSRRDRVRLLGNTIYF.

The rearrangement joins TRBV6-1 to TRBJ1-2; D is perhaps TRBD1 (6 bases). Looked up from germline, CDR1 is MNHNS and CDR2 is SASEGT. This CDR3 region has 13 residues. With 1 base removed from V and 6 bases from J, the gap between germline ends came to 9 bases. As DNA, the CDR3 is TGTGCCAGCAGTGAAGGGCAGGGGCATGGCTACACCTTC. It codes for CASSEGQGHGYTF.

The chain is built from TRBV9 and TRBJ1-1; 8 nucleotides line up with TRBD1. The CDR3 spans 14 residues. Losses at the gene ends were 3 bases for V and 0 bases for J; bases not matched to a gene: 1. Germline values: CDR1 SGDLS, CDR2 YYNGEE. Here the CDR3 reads CASSGTGLNTEAFF. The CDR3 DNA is TGTGCCAGCAGCGGGACAGGGTTGAACACTGAAGCTTTCTTT.

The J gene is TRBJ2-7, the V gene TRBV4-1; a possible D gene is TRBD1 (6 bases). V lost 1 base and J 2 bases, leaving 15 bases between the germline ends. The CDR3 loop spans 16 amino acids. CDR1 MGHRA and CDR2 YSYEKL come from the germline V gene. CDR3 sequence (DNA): TGCGCCAGCAGCCAAGTATTCAGGGGCTATCCCTACGAGCAGTACGTC. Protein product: CASSQVFRGYPYEQYV.

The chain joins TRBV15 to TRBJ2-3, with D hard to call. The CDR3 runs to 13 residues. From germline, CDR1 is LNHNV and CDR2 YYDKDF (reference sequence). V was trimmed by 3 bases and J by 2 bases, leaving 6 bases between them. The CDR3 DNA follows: TGTGCCACCAGCAGGGGGATCACAGATACGCAGTATTTT. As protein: CATSRGITDTQYF.

Here the CDR3 reads CASSLDRSAYEQYF. Here the CDR3 DNA reads TGTGCCAGCAGCCTGGACAGGAGCGCCTACGAGCAGTACTTC. The J gene is TRBJ2-7, the V gene TRBV5-6; TRBD1 matches at 7 bases. Germline-derived CDR1 and CDR2 are SGHDT and YYEEEE. V was clipped by 4 bases and J by 2 bases; unmatched bases: 6. The length of the CDR3 is 14 residues. Full variable domain (outside the CDR3, taken from reference TRBV5-6 and TRBJ2-7): DAGVTQSPTHLIKTRGQQVTLRCSPKSGHDTVSWYQQALGQGPQFIFQYYEEEERQRGNFPDRFSGHQFPNYSSELNVNALLLGDSALYLCASSLDRSAYEQYFGPGTRLTVT.

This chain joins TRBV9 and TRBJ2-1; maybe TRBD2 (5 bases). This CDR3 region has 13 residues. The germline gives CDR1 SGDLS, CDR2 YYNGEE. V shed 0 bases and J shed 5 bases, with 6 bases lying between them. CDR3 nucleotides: TGTGCCAGCAGCGTAGCCGGGAACAATGAGCAGTTCTTC. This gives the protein CASSVAGNNEQFF.